This is a list of T cell receptor beta chains from one sample in a study of T-cell reconstitution after alpha-beta-depleted transplantation in children. Using its own MiXCR run on the PCR reads, TCRdb lists one record per CDR3 protein. The repertoire includes 350,000 to 400,000 distinct CDR3 sequences, approximately 12% of them detected once, and about 4.5% sits in the top ten. Source: PBMCs, taken from the stem cell graft. These receptors were taken from a human donor who donated a stem cell graft to a child with Fanconi anemia. CDR3s include the opening cysteine and the closing phenylalanine or tryptophan. The order of the fields is clone size, V gene, D gene, J gene, CDR3 DNA, CDR3 protein. The D gene is left open where the match is weak. Size values are once, few and many counts, or a class for expanded clones, and some rows have none.

>many|TRBV6-2/TRBV6-3|TRBD1|TRBJ2-7
TGTGCCAGCAGGACCCCGGGACAGACTTACGAGCAGTACTTC
CASRTPGQTYEQYF
>NA|TRBV30|NA|TRBJ2-1
TGTGCCTGGAGTAACGTCGGCTACAATGAGCAGTTCTTC
CAWSNVGYNEQFF
>NA|TRBV20-1|NA|TRBJ1-5
TGCAGTGCTAGAGATTCACGAGGGGCCCAGCCCCAGCATTTT
CSARDSRGAQPQHF
>many|TRBV4-3|NA|TRBJ1-4
TGCGCCAGCGGCTCCCAGGGAGGAGAAAAACTGTTTTTT
CASGSQGGEKLFF
>NA|TRBV11-2|NA|TRBJ1-3
TGTGCCAGCAGCTTAGATACGACGGGAGGAAACACCATATATTTT
CASSLDTTGGNTIYF
>few|TRBV2|TRBD2|TRBJ2-3
TGTGCCAGCTCCCGAGGGACTAGCGGGGGCACTAGCACAGATACGCAGTATTTT
CASSRGTSGGTSTDTQYF
>NA|TRBV2|TRBD1|TRBJ1-4
TGTGCCAGCAGTCGACAGGGGGCATCTGAAAAACTGTTTTTT
CASSRQGASEKLFF
>once|TRBV6-2/TRBV6-3|TRBD1|TRBJ2-2
TGTGCCAGCAGTGACAGGGGCGAGAACACCGGGGAGCTGTTTTTT
CASSDRGENTGELFF
>NA|TRBV10-1|NA|TRBJ1-2
TGCGCCAGCAGTGACCGGGGAGCCCACTATGGCTACACCTTC
CASSDRGAHYGYTF
>NA|TRBV27|NA|TRBJ2-3
TGTGCCAGCAGTATTACTAGCATATTCACAGATACGCAGTATTTT
CASSITSIFTDTQYF
>many|TRBV4-2|NA|TRBJ1-4
TGTGCCAGCAGCCCCTTGGAGAATGAAAAACTGTTTTTT
CASSPLENEKLFF
>NA|TRBV7-8|NA|TRBJ2-2
TGTGCCAGCAGCTTCCCTGACAGGTTGGACACCGGGGAGCTGTTTTTT
CASSFPDRLDTGELFF
>NA|TRBV29-1|TRBD1|TRBJ1-1
TGCAGCGTTGCTTTGACAGGGGGCATCACTGAAGCTTTCTTT
CSVALTGGITEAFF
>many|TRBV6-6|NA|TRBJ2-5
TGTGCCAGCACCTTTACCGGGAGTCGCGAAGAGACCCAGTACTTC
CASTFTGSREETQYF
>few|TRBV30|NA|TRBJ1-3
TGTGCCGGTATGAAGGGATCTGGAAACACCATATATTTT
CAGMKGSGNTIYF
>many|TRBV12-3/TRBV12-4|NA|TRBJ1-1
TGTGCCAGCAGTTTTGGGACGTCTGGTGGAATGAACACTGAAGCTTTCTTT
CASSFGTSGGMNTEAFF
>many|TRBV7-2|TRBD2|TRBJ2-1
TGTGCCAGCAGCTTAGAGGCTAGCGGGGGGGATGAGCAGTTCTTC
CASSLEASGGDEQFF
>NA|TRBV29-1|TRBD1|TRBJ1-1
TGCAGCGGCCGTGGACAGGAGATGAACACTGAAGCTTTCTTT
CSGRGQEMNTEAFF
>NA|TRBV29-1|NA|TRBJ1-5
TGCAGCGTTACATTGGGGGCCAATCAGCCCCAGCATTTT
CSVTLGANQPQHF
>NA|TRBV11-1|NA|TRBJ2-4
TGTGCCAGCAGCTTAGACTCAGGGATCATTCAGTACTTC
CASSLDSGIIQYF
>many|TRBV5-1|NA|TRBJ2-5
TGCGCCAGCAGCTTCGATGGCGGGGAAGAGACCCAGTACTTC
CASSFDGGEETQYF
>NA|TRBV7-3|TRBD2|TRBJ2-3
TGTGCCAGCAGCTTAAGGGGACTAGCGACAGATACGCAGTATTTT
CASSLRGLATDTQYF
>NA|TRBV4-3|NA|TRBJ1-1
TGCGCCAGCAGCCAAGCCCCCCGGGGGGGGACTGAAGCTTTCTTT
CASSQAPRGGTEAFF
>NA|TRBV4-3|NA|TRBJ2-1
TGCGCCAGCAGCCAAGATCGGGAGCAATTCTACTCCTACAATGAGCAGTTCTTC
CASSQDREQFYSYNEQFF
>few|TRBV7-8|NA|TRBJ1-5
TGTGCCAGCAATCCCGGGGAAGATAGCAATCAGCCCCAGCATTTT
CASNPGEDSNQPQHF
>few|TRBV4-3|NA|TRBJ2-2
TGCGCCAGCAGCCAAGATGGAACCACCGGGGAGCTGTTTTTT
CASSQDGTTGELFF
>many|TRBV21-1|NA|TRBJ2-7
TGTGCCAGCAGCAAATTATTTAGGAGTAAGGTGTCCTACGAGCAGTACTTC
CASSKLFRSKVSYEQYF
>many|TRBV3-1|NA|TRBJ1-5
TGTGCCAGCAGCCAAGATGGTTGGGATCAGCCCCAGCATTTT
CASSQDGWDQPQHF
>NA|TRBV20-1|NA|TRBJ2-1
TGCAGTGCTAGAGAGGGAGCGGGCGAGCAGTTCTTC
CSAREGAGEQFF
>NA|TRBV7-2|NA|TRBJ2-7
TGTGCCAGCAGCTTAGTAGTAGCAGCCGACGAGCAGTACTTC
CASSLVVAADEQYF
>many|TRBV5-1|NA|TRBJ2-2
TGCGCCAGCAGCCTCCGTCACGCTACGATGAACACCGGGGAGCTGTTTTTT
CASSLRHATMNTGELFF
>few|TRBV29-1|NA|TRBJ2-1
TGCAGCGTTGAAGTGACAGGCGATTACAATGAGCAGTTCTTC
CSVEVTGDYNEQFF
>NA|TRBV28|NA|TRBJ1-4
TGTGCCAGCAGTTACCTGATTAATGAAAAACTGTTTTTT
CASSYLINEKLFF
>few|TRBV20-1|TRBD1|TRBJ2-7
TGCAGTGTCCCACGGACAGGGATCACCTACGAGCAGTACTTC
CSVPRTGITYEQYF
>few|TRBV7-8|NA|TRBJ1-1
TGTGCCAGCAGCTCCGACAGATTACAGAACACTGAAGCTTTCTTT
CASSSDRLQNTEAFF
>NA|TRBV7-8|NA|TRBJ2-3
TGTGCCAGCAGCTTAGCTTCGGCGCCAGATACGCAGTATTTT
CASSLASAPDTQYF
>few|TRBV5-1|TRBD2|TRBJ2-5
TGCGCCAGCGGCCAGAAAGGACTAGCGCAAGAGACCCAGTACTTC
CASGQKGLAQETQYF
>many|TRBV20-1|NA|TRBJ1-1
TGCAGTGCTAGAGGCCGAAGCGACAGGATGAACACTGAAGCTTTCTTT
CSARGRSDRMNTEAFF
>few|TRBV5-1|TRBD1|TRBJ2-1
TGCGCCAGCAGCCCCCCTGGACAGGGTGGCGGGAATGAGCAGTTCTTC
CASSPPGQGGGNEQFF
>NA|TRBV30|NA|TRBJ1-1
TGTGCCTGGAGAAAGGTTGGGAACACTGAAGCTTTCTTT
CAWRKVGNTEAFF
>NA|TRBV12-3/TRBV12-4|NA|TRBJ1-2
TGTGCCAGCAGTTCCTGGGGCCTGGATGGCCACACCTTC
CASSSWGLDGHTF
>many|TRBV10-3|TRBD1|TRBJ2-1
TGTGCCATCAGTGAGGCCCGACAGGGCCAGGGTTCCCACAATGAGCAGTTCTTC
CAISEARQGQGSHNEQFF
>many|TRBV5-1|NA|TRBJ1-1
TGCGCCAGCAGCTTGGCAGTCCAGTGGGGGACTGAAGCTTTCTTT
CASSLAVQWGTEAFF
>NA|TRBV20-1|TRBD1|TRBJ1-1
TGCAGTGCTCCGGGACAGATGAACACTGAAGCTTTCTTT
CSAPGQMNTEAFF
>NA|TRBV18|TRBD1|TRBJ2-2
TGTGCCAGCTCACTCCGGGACAGAAAGCAAATCGGGGAGCTGTTTTTT
CASSLRDRKQIGELFF
>NA|TRBV11-2|NA|TRBJ1-2
TGTGCCAGCAGCCCGACACTGGGAGGCTACACCTTC
CASSPTLGGYTF
>NA|TRBV4-2|NA|TRBJ1-1
TGTGCCAGCAGCCAAGAGGGCTCGAGCCCTCGAGTTGGCACTGAAGCTTTCTTT
CASSQEGSSPRVGTEAFF
>NA|TRBV11-3|TRBD2|TRBJ2-1
TGTGCCAGCAGCTTAGATCAGCGGGGGAACAATGAGCAGTTCTTC
CASSLDQRGNNEQFF
>few|TRBV5-1|TRBD1|TRBJ2-7
TGCGCCAGCAGCCCGGACAGGGGTATCGAGCAGTACTTC
CASSPDRGIEQYF
>NA|TRBV18|NA|TRBJ1-2
TGTGCCAGCTCACCAGACACCCAGCAAGCCCGTGGCTACACCTTC
CASSPDTQQARGYTF
>many|TRBV15|NA|TRBJ2-3
TGTGCCACCAGCAGAGGCTGGACAGCAAGAGATACGCAGTATTTT
CATSRGWTARDTQYF
>few|TRBV20-1|NA|TRBJ1-6
TGCAGTGCTAGGGCTCCCGGGACAACTCATTCACCCCTCCACTTT
CSARAPGTTHSPLHF
>few|TRBV5-1|TRBD1|TRBJ2-6
TGCGCCAGCAGGACACAGGGGGAAGACAACGTCCTGACTTTC
CASRTQGEDNVLTF
>NA|TRBV7-9|NA|TRBJ2-7
TGTGCCAGCAGCTTACATCCCTCGACAGGGACTACCTACGAGCAGTACTTC
CASSLHPSTGTTYEQYF
>NA|TRBV5-1|TRBD1|TRBJ1-2
TGCGCCAGCAGCGGGGGGGACAGGGACGTAGGCTACACCTTC
CASSGGDRDVGYTF
>NA|TRBV24-1|NA|TRBJ2-7
TGTGCCACCAGTGATTTTAGGGCGCTCGAGCAGTACTTC
CATSDFRALEQYF
>few|TRBV6-1|NA|TRBJ2-1
TGTGCCAGCAGTGAGATTCAGGGCTCTTACAATGAGCAGTTCTTC
CASSEIQGSYNEQFF
>NA|TRBV4-1|TRBD1|TRBJ2-1
TGCGCCAGCGGCACTACGACAGGGTCCTACAATGAGCAGTTCTTC
CASGTTTGSYNEQFF
>many|TRBV14|NA|TRBJ2-1
TGTGCCAGCAGCCCCCTCGGGTTAGGTGAGCAGTTCTTC
CASSPLGLGEQFF